This T cell receptor (beta chain) was identified in a study of T-cell memory formation after mild COVID-19 (dated by TCRdb to the early 2020s). About the full investigation: Most TCR sequence clusters were specific to one of the two donors. T-cell clones expanding and contracting after mild COVID-19 in two donors were tracked by longitudinal TCRalpha and TCRbeta repertoire sequencing. Two young, previously healthy adult volunteers made up the cohort, one male and one female. General conclusions and limits of the study: From day 15 to 85, contracting clones showed balanced CD4/CD8 phenotypes, whereas a second wave of clones that expanded from day 15 to 37 leaned towards CD4+. The study covered only a couple of mild cases, and larger cohorts including severe cases with pre-infection samples were considered necessary. The detection of some responding clones in pre-infection memory suggests that pre-existing cross-reactive memory T cells joined the SARS-CoV-2 response. The second-wave clones that peaked on day 37 were not confirmed to be SARS-CoV-2 specific. Contracting CD4+ clones were found mainly in CM and EM memory subsets, while CD8+ clones were enriched in EMRA.

Ficoll-Paque density gradient centrifugation was the method used to isolate PBMCs. Sequenced using an Illumina NovaSeq 6000. cDNA libraries for TCRalpha and TCRbeta were prepared by 5'RACE using constant-segment primers, with sample barcodes and unique molecular identifiers added. RNA was extracted from every sample with Trizol reagent. Amplification of the libraries took two PCR steps, and the second step added a second sample barcode plus Illumina TruSeq adapters. The libraries were sequenced on an Illumina NovaSeq using 2 x 150 bp paired-end reads. The original methods were these. Reads were demultiplexed and collapsed into UMI-guided consensus sequences with migec v1.2.7. Using mixcr v2.1.11, UMI consensuses were aligned to TRA and TRB V and J templates and then assembled into clonotypes. Expanded or contracted clonotypes were those called significant by both edgeR and NoisET, with noise models trained on biological replicates. edgeR calls used a false discovery rate-adjusted p below 0.01 and a log2 fold-change threshold of 1. As an exploratory analysis of dynamics, max-normalized trajectories of the 1000 most abundant clonotypes were examined by PCA with hierarchical clustering. The CD4 or CD8 phenotype of responding clones was assigned using the separately sequenced CD4+ and CD8+ repertoires. TCRdb's own reprocessing of the public reads used fastp at Q25 and MiXCR and kept productive beta chains. Each entry merges the rows of one CDR3 protein and shows their most common DNA and genes. Clone size and V and J calls follow TCRdb, not the original study. Across this sample there are about 100,000 distinct CDR3 sequences, with about 18% seen only once. Approximately 5.5% of the sample is held by the ten biggest clonotypes.

The sample holds many counts of this clonotype. Its antigen is currently not known. There are no base qualities to consult, and no much larger clone falls within one base. The germline V gene (reference sequence) specifies DFQATT as CDR1 and SNEGSKA as CDR2. Trimming takes 0 bases from V and 7 bases from J, and the germline ends sit 14 bases apart. From the cysteine up to the phenylalanine, the CDR3 has a length of 14 residues. Only the CDR3 part of the read is kept: 42 bases, read in frame from the first base. The sequencing input was PBMCs or a T cell subset sorted from them (not recorded which). The sequence joins TRBV20-1 to TRBJ2-3; a tentative D call is TRBD2 (5 bases match). This TCR was sampled from a man younger than 35 who had mild COVID-19 (a few samples of this study predate the infection). The sample titles of this study are shuffled in the database, so cell type and time point are left out; the donor was told from shared clones. The DNA is as follows: TGCAGTGCTAGAGATAGGCTAGCCTCGTATACGCAGTATTTT. Protein translation: CSARDRLASYTQYF.